This T cell receptor beta chain comes out of a study of regulatory T cells in long-lasting Graves disease. Described time point: persistent/refractory GD, antithyroid drugs over 5 years with positive TRAb. PBMC RNA served as the TCR library source. A blood draw put approximately 9 milliliters of peripheral blood into EDTA tubes. V was pared by 0 bases and J by 4 bases, with 4 bases of the junction left unmatched. This CDR3 is built from 15 residues. Germline V gene sequence: CDR1 DFQATT, CDR2 SNEGSKA (reference sequence). Sequencing libraries for TCR beta were prepared with iRepertoire HTBI primers and Arm-PCR of CDR3 regions. TCRdb reprocessed the multiplex PCR reads via MiXCR and lists one record per CDR3 protein. Seen here are almost 350,000 distinct CDR3 sequences, roughly a fifth observed once, and the top ten hold 25% to 30%.

The receptor was derived from a female donor with Graves disease. The genes are TRBV20-1 and TRBJ2-5; 11 nucleotides align to TRBD2. The specimen comprised peripheral blood mononuclear cells (PBMCs), sampled when the disease was refractory, from a patient treated with antithyroid drugs. CDR3 in DNA: TGCAGTGCTAGAGAAGGTAGCGGGAGGGGAGAGACCCAGTACTTC. Encoded protein: CSAREGSGRGETQYF.